This T cell receptor (beta chain) was observed in a study of blood T cell repertoires in COVID-19 (TCRdb year 2020). For the wider study: Collaborator samples came from the United States, Italy and Spain and covered acute and convalescent phases of COVID-19. Sample metadata almost always included a de-identified subject ID, COVID-19 status, age in years and sex. Where HLA class I and class II types were available, the types were taken from metadata supplied by the sample provider, not from assay-based typing. A freely available public database, intended as a resource for researchers studying the immune response to SARS-CoV-2, is where the repertoires were released. Deeply sampled blood TCRbeta repertoires from subjects exposed to, actively infected with, or recovered from COVID-19 were included in the dataset. The prospective study material was composed of cDNA or gDNA derived from T cells, B-cell-depleted T cells, or PBMCs. The samples were drawn from the first 160 participants of the ongoing ImmuneRACE study and from over a thousand subjects provided by 6 global collaborators. Results the study describes overall, beyond this receptor: Clinical and demographic metadata were provided uncurated, with the amount varying by source and participant.

Each collaborating institution followed its own protocols to collect whole blood in K2EDTA tubes. For TCRbeta analysis, collaborators shipped samples in one of three forms: frozen whole blood, isolated PBMCs, or DNA extracted from either of those sample types. V gives up 8 bases and J gives up 0 bases, and the segment between their germline ends measures 10 bases. The CDR3, cysteine through phenylalanine, is 13 amino acids long. The retained sequence is limited to the CDR3, 39 bases, with the frame set at the first base. TCRbeta CDR3 regions were amplified from genomic DNA by means of the immunoSEQ Assay, a bias-controlled multiplex PCR. Per the authors' processing: The number of nucleated cells in each sample was estimated by amplification of reference gene primers within the assay. To quantify the absolute abundance of each unique TCRbeta CDR3 rearrangement, sequence reads were collapsed and filtered. For each sample, productive Simpson clonality was calculated as the square root of Simpson's diversity index across productive rearrangements. Held by TCRdb, this immuneACCESS table contains in-frame sequences only and omits some clones. Under half of the omission traces to an unresolved V gene where checked; the cause of the rest is unknown. The V and J calls and clone size are taken from that table; D and trimming were inferred from the DNA. This sample gives 170,000 or so clones in total; roughly 75% of them show up just once. Clones ranked in the top ten supply roughly 6.8% of the sample.

Notes on this clone: Its antigen is unknown. No clone much larger than this one lies a single base away; base qualities are absent.

This TCR was sampled from a man between 65 and 85 years old with active or convalescent COVID-19. The chain joins TRBV12-3 or TRBV12-4 to TRBJ1-1; the D gene is perhaps TRBD1, from 5 matching bases. Sample: peripheral blood. Here is the DNA: TGTGCCAGCGTCGGGGGGATGAACACTGAAGCTTTCTTT. This yields the protein CASVGGMNTEAFF.